These 5 T cell receptor beta chains were sequenced from one sample in a study of blood T cell repertoires in COVID-19 (dated by TCRdb to 2020 to 2021). The library was made by the immunoSEQ multiplex PCR assay. This is the immuneACCESS table as TCRdb keeps it, with only in-frame sequences that have V and J called. A part of the clones is gone; compared with another copy, unresolved V genes explain less than half, and the rest is unexplained. The sample has more than 95,000 clones on record, roughly 90% of them singletons. The ten largest clones represent around 5.8% of the sample. The sample taken for sequencing was peripheral blood. These receptors were collected from a human donor in a cohort sampled during active COVID-19.

This rearrangement joins TRBV28 to TRBJ2-1, with D possibly being TRBD1 (6 bases). V lost 7 bases and J lost 1, with 14 bases in between. CDR3 length: 15 residues. Germline V gene sequence: CDR1 MDHEN, CDR2 SYDVKM. The DNA of the CDR3 is TGTGCCAGCAAGCAGACAGGTTGGTCCTACAATGAGCAGTTCTTC. Translated, it gives CASKQTGWSYNEQFF.

The rearrangement uses TRBV5-6 and TRBJ1-2; TRBD1 might be the D (6 bases). Germline-derived CDR1 and CDR2 are SGHDT and YYEEEE. The ends were cut back, 4 bases at V and 7 bases at J, with 20 bases in the middle. The CDR3 is made up of 15 amino acids. CDR3 DNA: TGTGCCAGCAGCCCCGGGGAGGGGGTTTTCGTTGGCTACACCTTC. Residues: CASSPGEGVFVGYTF.

The rearrangement links TRBV11-1 to TRBJ2-5; 7 nucleotides match TRBD2. The CDR3 length is 15 residues. Losses at the gene ends were 5 bases for V and 2 bases for J; bases not matched to a gene: 8. Germline CDR1 and CDR2: SGHAT and FQDESV (reference sequence). The CDR3 DNA sequence: TGTGCCAGCAGCAAGCGAGGACTAGTACAAGAGACCCAGTACTTC. Protein sequence: CASSKRGLVQETQYF.

The J gene is TRBJ1-5, the V gene TRBV27; weak D call: TRBD1 (6 bases). CDR1 is MNHEY, CDR2 SMNVEV, per germline (reference sequence). Trimming removed 7 bases from V and 5 bases from J, with 15 bases in between. This CDR3 region has 14 residues. The CDR3 sequence is CASKRTVMDQPQHF. The CDR3 DNA sequence: TGTGCCAGCAAAAGGACAGTTATGGATCAGCCCCAGCATTTT.

The chain uses TRBV6-6 and TRBJ2-7; TRBD1 agrees at 9 bases. Germline lookup yields CDR1 MNHNY and CDR2 SVGAGI (reference sequence). The CDR3 covers 15 residues. J lost 3 bases, V lost 1 base, and 4 bases had no gene match. DNA of the CDR3: TGTGCCAGCAGTTACTTGGGACAGGGAGGCTACGAGCAGTACTTC. This codes for CASSYLGQGGYEQYF.